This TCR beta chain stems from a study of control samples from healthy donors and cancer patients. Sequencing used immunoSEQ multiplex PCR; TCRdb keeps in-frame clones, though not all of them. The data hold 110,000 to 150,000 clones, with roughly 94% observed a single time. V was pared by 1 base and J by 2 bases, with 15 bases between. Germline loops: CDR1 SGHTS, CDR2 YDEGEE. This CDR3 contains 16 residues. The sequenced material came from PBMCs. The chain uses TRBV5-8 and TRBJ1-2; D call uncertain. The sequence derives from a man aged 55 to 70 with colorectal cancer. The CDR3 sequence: CASSLKVATQNYGYTF. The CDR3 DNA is TGTGCCAGCAGCTTGAAGGTGGCTACACAAAACTATGGCTACACCTTC.